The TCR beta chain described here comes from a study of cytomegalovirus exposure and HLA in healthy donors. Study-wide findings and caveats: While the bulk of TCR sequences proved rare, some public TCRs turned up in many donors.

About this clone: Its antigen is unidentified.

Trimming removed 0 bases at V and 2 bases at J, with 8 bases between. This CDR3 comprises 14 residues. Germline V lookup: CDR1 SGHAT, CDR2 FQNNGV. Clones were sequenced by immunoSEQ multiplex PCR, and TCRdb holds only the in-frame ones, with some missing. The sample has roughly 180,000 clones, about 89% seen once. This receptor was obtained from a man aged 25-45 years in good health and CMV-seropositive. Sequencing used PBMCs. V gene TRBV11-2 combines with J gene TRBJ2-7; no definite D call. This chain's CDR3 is CASSLDPATYEQYF. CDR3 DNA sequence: TGTGCCAGCAGCTTAGATCCCGCTACCTACGAGCAGTACTTC.